Sequencing of this T cell receptor beta chain was carried out in a study of cytomegalovirus exposure and HLA in healthy donors. Broader study findings: Reportedly, HLA-A and HLA-B alleles of most subjects were accurately predicted from TCR beta.

60 Vbeta and 13 Jbeta primers were used in PCR. Sequencing was performed with immunoSEQ multiplex PCR; in TCRdb, only in-frame clones are kept and a portion is missing. The table has over 150,000 clones, just over 75% seen once. About this clone itself: Its antigen remains unidentified.

The CDR3 covers 15 residues. The germline CDR1 and CDR2 sequences are SGHDT and YYEEEE. V was clipped by 1 base and J by 10 bases, with 18 bases between them. This chain joins TRBV5-6 and TRBJ1-3, with a weak D call TRBD1 (6 bases). The sequenced sample was PBMCs. The receptor was isolated from a woman aged 25 to 39 in good health and CMV-seropositive. The CDR3 protein is CASSLTGSDEGTIYF. The CDR3 DNA reads as TGTGCCAGCAGCTTGACAGGGTCAGATGAAGGGACCATATATTTT.